Below, 23 T cell receptor beta chains from the same sample are listed, as sequenced in a study of T cell repertoires in cytomegalovirus infection. One entry per CDR3 protein, called by TCRdb with MiXCR from the reads. The sample has about 400,000 distinct CDR3 sequences, roughly 18% seen once. Sequenced material: PBMCs. The receptor set was obtained from a human donor in good health (CMV status not recorded). Some clones in this sample may be carry-over from other donors' samples.

This clonotype appeared many times. The chain combines TRBV10-2 with TRBJ2-3, with 15 bases aligning to TRBD2. Losses at the gene ends were 8 bases for V and 4 bases for J; bases not matched to a gene: 7. This CDR3 comprises 16 residues. Germline loops: CDR1 WSHSY, CDR2 SAAADI. The CDR3 DNA follows: TGCGCCAGCCGTAGGACTAGCGGGAGGGCCCCAGATACGCAGTATTTT. This translates into CASRRTSGRAPDTQYF.

This rearrangement joins TRBV19 to TRBJ2-7; D unclear. The CDR3 is 14 amino acids. Germline assignment: CDR1 LNHDA and CDR2 SQIVND (reference sequence). The germline V and J ends were trimmed by 5 bases and 0 bases, with 11 bases remaining between them. In nucleotides, the CDR3 is TGTGCCAGTAGTTTTGCTCGAGACTCCTACGAGCAGTACTTC. Its translation: CASSFARDSYEQYF.

This clonotype has a count of ten or more. The rearrangement uses TRBV7-9 and TRBJ1-2; the match to TRBD1 covers 7 bases. Per the germline V gene, CDR1 is SEHNR and CDR2 is FQNEAQ (reference sequence). V lost 3 bases to trimming and J lost 4 bases; unmatched junction nucleotides: 8. This CDR3 region has 15 residues. The CDR3 sequence is CASSFSMTGTYGYTF. The CDR3 nucleotides read TGTGCCAGCAGCTTTTCAATGACAGGGACCTATGGCTACACCTTC.

This clonotype has only a few counts. A far larger clone is a single base away, which makes a read error likely. This sequence joins TRBV12-3 or TRBV12-4 and TRBJ2-1, with D hard to call. The CDR3 runs to 11 residues. The chain's CDR3 is CASSFYDEQFF. The CDR3 region has the DNA TGTGCCAGCAGTTTCTACGATGAGCAGTTCTTC.

This chain joins TRBV2 and TRBJ1-3, with a weak D call TRBD1 (6 bases). Deletions cut 4 bases from V and 1 base from J, with 14 bases between. The CDR3 consists of 16 residues. Germline V gene data show CDR1 as SNHLY and CDR2 as FYNNEI. CDR3 nucleotide sequence: TGTGCCAGCAGTGGAGGCCAGGGGTTGTCTGGAAACACCATATATTTT. Translated: CASSGGQGLSGNTIYF.

This clonotype showed up just a few times. The chain combines TRBV5-4 with TRBJ2-7, with D unclear. Per the germline V gene, CDR1 is SGHNT and CDR2 is YYREEE (reference sequence). Trimming stripped 4 bases from V and 2 bases from J, with 10 bases between. The CDR3 spans 13 residues. The CDR3 loop reads CASSTSVAYEQYF. CDR3 bases: TGTGCCAGCAGCACCTCGGTCGCCTACGAGCAGTACTTC.

This clonotype was seen once. The V and J genes are TRBV5-4 and TRBJ2-5, with 7 bases lining up with TRBD1. V lost 5 bases and J lost 2; bases outside the gene matches: 3. This CDR3 is 13 amino acids long. Looked up from germline, CDR1 is SGHNT and CDR2 is YYREEE (reference sequence). CDR3 DNA sequence: TGTGCCAGCAGGTCGGGACAGCAAGAGACCCAGTACTTC. Translating it yields CASRSGQQETQYF.

This clonotype was detected ten times or more. The chain employs TRBV7-2 and TRBJ1-5; tentatively, D is TRBD1 (5 bases). The CDR3 consists of 13 residues. V was trimmed by 5 bases and J by 7 bases, leaving 12 bases between them. Germline loops: CDR1 SGHTA, CDR2 FQGNSA. CDR3: CASSTRVSQPQHF. CDR3 in DNA: TGTGCCAGCAGCACCAGGGTTTCCCAGCCCCAGCATTTT. Filled out from reference TRBV7-2 and TRBJ1-5, the complete variable domain reads GAGVSQSPSNKVTEKGKDVELRCDPISGHTALYWYRQSLGQGLEFLIYFQGNSAPDKSGLPSDRFSAERTGGSVSTLTIQRTQQEDSAVYLCASSTRVSQPQHFGDGTRLSIL.

This clonotype appeared a few times. This chain uses TRBV6-6 with TRBJ1-1, with D possibly being TRBD1 (5 bases). V was pared by 5 bases and J by 3 bases, with 13 bases between. Germline values: CDR1 MNHNY, CDR2 SVGAGI (reference sequence). This CDR3 has 14 amino acids. The DNA for the CDR3 is TGTGCCAGCAGTCGTTCCCAGGGTTACACTGAAGCTTTCTTT. Its protein product is CASSRSQGYTEAFF.

This chain links TRBV7-9 with TRBJ2-1; 10 bases agree with TRBD2. Looked up from germline, CDR1 is SEHNR and CDR2 is FQNEAQ (reference sequence). The trim removed 8 bases at V and 2 bases at J, leaving 12 bases unmatched. The CDR3 length is 17 residues. CDR3 coding DNA: TGTGCCAGCTCTGGGGCTAGCGGGGGCGAAACCTACAATGAGCAGTTCTTC. Its protein is CASSGASGGETYNEQFF.

The CDR3 DNA is TGTGCCAGCAACCCCCCGGGGGGGGCCACTGAAGCTTTCTTT. Its translation: CASNPPGGATEAFF. The chain is built from TRBV7-9 and TRBJ1-1, with D tentatively TRBD1 (6 bases). Trimming left V 7 bases short and J 4 bases short, with 16 bases between. The CDR3 has 14 amino acids. The germline CDR1 and CDR2 sequences are SEHNR and FQNEAQ (reference sequence).

This clonotype has ten or more counts. V usage is TRBV7-8 and J usage is TRBJ2-3; tentatively, D is TRBD2 (7 bases). Germline V gene sequence: CDR1 SGHVS, CDR2 FQNEAQ. This CDR3 contains 17 residues. The V gene lost 5 bases and the J gene lost 2 bases, with 20 bases spanning the gap. Written as DNA, the CDR3 is TGTGCCAGCAGCCCTAGGTTCGGGGGGCCGTACACAGATACGCAGTATTTT. Its protein product is CASSPRFGGPYTDTQYF.

This clonotype has a handful of counts. This chain joins TRBV9 and TRBJ2-1; D may correspond to TRBD1 or TRBD2 (5 bases each). CDR1 and CDR2 from the germline V gene are SGDLS and YYNGEE. This CDR3 spans 15 amino acids. Trimming left V 0 bases short and J 9 bases short, with 16 bases between. The CDR3 spells CASSVVGADGSEQFF. The DNA of the CDR3 is TGTGCCAGCAGCGTAGTAGGGGCCGATGGGAGTGAGCAGTTCTTC.

This clonotype was counted only a few times. The chain recombines TRBV24-1 with TRBJ2-3; the D gene is possibly TRBD2 (6 bases). V shed 4 bases and J shed 3 bases, with 10 bases lying between them. CDR3 length: 14 residues. Germline assignment: CDR1 KGHDR and CDR2 SFDVKD. The chain's CDR3 is CATSEAGPTDTQYF. For the CDR3, the DNA is TGTGCCACCAGTGAGGCGGGACCTACAGATACGCAGTATTTT.

The chain recombines TRBV28 with TRBJ2-5; 13 positions agree with TRBD2. Germline V gives CDR1 MDHEN, CDR2 SYDVKM. There are 16 residues in the CDR3. V shed 8 bases and J 5 bases; nucleotides not matched to a gene: 11. The CDR3 here is CASQITSGGGPETQYF. As DNA, the CDR3 is TGTGCCAGCCAAATTACTAGCGGGGGGGGCCCGGAGACCCAGTACTTC.

There are many counts of this clonotype. The chain recombines TRBV7-6 with TRBJ2-4; 10 bases match TRBD2. The J segment lost 0 bases and the V segment lost 2 bases, leaving 7 bases of the junction unmatched. From germline, CDR1 is SGHVS and CDR2 FNYEAQ. This CDR3 has 18 residues. The CDR3 coding sequence is TGTGCCAGCAGCTTACGAGGAGCGGGGGGGGTAGCCAAAAACATTCAGTACTTC. It specifies CASSLRGAGGVAKNIQYF. Full variable domain (rest looked up from reference TRBV7-6 and TRBJ2-4): GAGVSQSPRYKVTKRGQDVALRCDPISGHVSLYWYRQALGQGPEFLTYFNYEAQQDKSGLPNDRFSAERPEGSISTLTIQRTEQRDSAMYRCASSLRGAGGVAKNIQYFGAGTRLSVL.

The CDR3 DNA is TGTGCCAGCAGGTTGAGTAGCGTCGAGACCCAGTACTTC. Translation gives CASRLSSVETQYF. The gene calls are TRBV6-2 or TRBV6-3 and TRBJ2-5, with a weak D call TRBD2 (5 bases). Trimming stripped 6 bases from V and 5 bases from J, with 13 bases between. This CDR3 comprises 13 residues. The germline V gene encodes CDR1 MNHEY and CDR2 SVGEGT.

The rearrangement joins TRBV5-1 to TRBJ2-3; D possibly corresponds to TRBD2 (6 bases). V lost 3 bases to trimming and J lost 6 bases, with 14 bases between them. Germline values: CDR1 SGHRS, CDR2 YFSETQ. CDR3 length equals 14 residues. The CDR3 DNA follows: TGCGCCAGCAGCTGGAGGGGTGAAGCGGATACGCAGTATTTT. Encoded protein: CASSWRGEADTQYF.

The rearrangement joins TRBV28 to TRBJ1-1, with 9 bases that match TRBD1. V shed 5 bases, J shed 7 bases, and the junction held 8 bases outside the gene matches. In germline, CDR1 is MDHEN, CDR2 SYDVKM. This CDR3 region has 14 residues. As DNA, the CDR3 is TGTGCCAGCAGTCCAGGACAGACAGGGGGTGAAGCTTTCTTT. The encoded protein is CASSPGQTGGEAFF.

The chain links TRBV3-1 to TRBJ2-5; 9 bases agree with TRBD2. Germline CDR1 LGHDT, CDR2 YNNKEL (reference sequence). With V trimmed by 4 bases and J by 5 bases, 8 bases remained unmatched. CDR3 length: 15 residues. The CDR3 loop is CASSPVSSGKETQYF. DNA of the CDR3: TGTGCCAGCAGCCCCGTCTCTAGCGGGAAGGAGACCCAGTACTTC.

This clonotype was recorded a few times. The chain couples TRBV5-6 to TRBJ1-6; D not resolved. Germline V gene sequence: CDR1 SGHDT, CDR2 YYEEEE. The CDR3 runs 14 residues. V lost 0 bases and J lost 8, with 9 bases in between. Here the CDR3 DNA reads TGTGCCAGCAGCTTGGGGAGGCTCGATTCACCCCTCCACTTT. It yields the protein CASSLGRLDSPLHF.

This clonotype came up many times. V usage is TRBV7-6 and J usage is TRBJ1-4; 8 bases align to TRBD1. Germline V lookup: CDR1 SGHVS, CDR2 FNYEAQ. V shed 3 bases and J 8 bases; nucleotides not matched to a gene: 8. The CDR3 consists of 15 residues. The CDR3 sequence is CASSFQGAFFEKLFF. CDR3 in DNA: TGTGCCAGCAGCTTTCAGGGGGCTTTCTTCGAAAAACTGTTTTTT.

This clonotype has a handful of counts. The chain joins TRBV12-3 or TRBV12-4 to TRBJ1-3, with D unresolved. The CDR3 covers 15 residues. The ends were cut back, 7 bases at V and 0 bases at J, with 13 bases in the middle. CDR3 loop: CASTPLMGSGNTIYF. In nucleotides, the CDR3 is TGTGCCAGCACCCCCTTAATGGGCTCTGGAAACACCATATATTTT.